A selection of T cell receptor beta chains follows, all from one sample in a study of blood T cell repertoires in COVID-19. Libraries were prepared by immunoSEQ multiplex PCR; TCRdb keeps only in-frame clonotypes and omits some of them. The sample consists of roughly 240,000 clones, roughly 82% of them appearing once. The sequenced sample consisted of peripheral blood. The receptors here all came from a woman of 80 years or more with COVID-19, enrolled during active disease. The CDR3 runs from the conserved cysteine through the conserved F or W. A D gene is named only where the DNA matches it firmly.

J: TRBJ2-5; V: TRBV6-6; D: TRBD2; CDR3: CASRGLAGGFGETQYF
J: TRBJ1-2; V: TRBV24-1; D: TRBD1; CDR3: CATSDLGDRGGGGYTF
J: TRBJ2-5; V: TRBV29-1; D: TRBD1; CDR3: CSAGTGAETQYF
J: TRBJ2-7; V: TRBV7-2; D: -; CDR3: CASSWGSLYEQYF
J: TRBJ1-1; V: TRBV11-2; D: -; CDR3: CASSLDIRMNTEAFF
J: TRBJ1-3; V: TRBV7-2; D: -; CDR3: CASSLGSMTGNTIYF
J: TRBJ1-6; V: TRBV18; D: -; CDR3: CASSPRSPDSALHF
J: TRBJ2-4; V: TRBV5-6; D: TRBD1; CDR3: CASSSQGAKNIQYF
J: TRBJ1-1; V: TRBV12-3/TRBV12-4; D: -; CDR3: CASSFRGGTEAFF
J: TRBJ1-5; V: TRBV6-2/TRBV6-3; D: -; CDR3: CASSYSGRVTQPQHF
J: TRBJ2-7; V: TRBV19; D: TRBD1; CDR3: CATRTGMSYEQYF
J: TRBJ2-3; V: TRBV24-1; D: TRBD1; CDR3: CATSGSGQGSTDTQYF
J: TRBJ2-2; V: TRBV19; D: -; CDR3: CASRQTASNTGELFF
J: TRBJ2-5; V: TRBV28; D: -; CDR3: CASKSGEETQYF
J: TRBJ1-2; V: TRBV24-1; D: TRBD1; CDR3: CATSGPGQGRGYTF
J: TRBJ2-7; V: TRBV11-1; D: -; CDR3: CASSLPGQWPIEQYF
J: TRBJ1-1; V: TRBV7-2; D: -; CDR3: CASSSPETGNTEAFF
J: TRBJ1-4; V: TRBV12-3/TRBV12-4; D: -; CDR3: CASSGLREWELFF
J: TRBJ1-2; V: TRBV21-1; D: -; CDR3: CASSRPSRGYTF
J: TRBJ1-1; V: TRBV5-1; D: -; CDR3: CASSPFEGATGAFF
J: TRBJ1-1; V: TRBV5-1; D: -; CDR3: CASSPGGVNTEAFF
J: TRBJ1-2; V: TRBV5-1; D: -; CDR3: CASSDTGSAGGYTF
J: TRBJ2-1; V: TRBV24-1; D: TRBD2; CDR3: CATSDMGTSYNEQFF
J: TRBJ2-7; V: TRBV9; D: -; CDR3: CASSVDSQTYEQYF
J: TRBJ1-1; V: TRBV15; D: -; CDR3: CATSGTAGSNTEAFF
J: TRBJ2-1; V: TRBV7-2; D: -; CDR3: CASSLGLARNNEQFF
J: TRBJ2-1; V: TRBV6-1; D: -; CDR3: CASSESQGGYNEQFF
J: TRBJ2-5; V: TRBV28; D: TRBD1; CDR3: CASSSPGGQGRETQYF
J: TRBJ1-1; V: TRBV5-6; D: -; CDR3: CASSLIGRTELTEAFF